What follows describes a single T cell receptor (beta chain). What it binds is not known. These data come from a study of cytomegalovirus exposure and HLA in healthy donors. General observations from the study: A later analysis linked a missense DCLRE1C variant to TCR beta V- and J-gene trimming.

CDR3 length equals 13 residues. Germline CDR1 reads MNHEY; CDR2 reads SMNVEV (reference sequence). With 8 bases removed from V and 7 bases from J, the gap between germline ends came to 17 bases. The primer mix had 60 Vbeta and 13 Jbeta primers. Sequencing used immunoSEQ multiplex PCR; TCRdb keeps in-frame clones, though not all of them. Of around 150,000 clones listed, approximately 70% were seen once; the top ten hold around 6.9%. The clonotype originates from a man aged 40-55 years in good health and CMV-seropositive. Sequencing was carried out using PBMCs. The chain is built from TRBV27 and TRBJ1-1; TRBD1 is a possible D gene (6 bases). The CDR3 bases are TGTGCCAGCTCAACCCTGGGGGCGGGTGAAGCTTTCTTT. Encoded protein: CASSTLGAGEAFF.